The rows below give T cell receptor beta chains drawn from one sample of a study of blood T cell repertoires in COVID-19. Some clones are missing from TCRdb's copy, which holds only in-frame ones; the method was immunoSEQ multiplex PCR. This sample yields 15,000 to 20,000 clones, of which about 81% are seen a single time; 7% to 8.5% belongs to the top ten. The sample comprised peripheral blood. These receptors were collected from a man aged 55 to 70 with acute or convalescent COVID-19. The CDR3 runs from the conserved cysteine through the conserved F or W. Each record gives: CDR3 length, V gene, J gene, clone size, D gene, CDR3 protein, CDR3 DNA. A D gene is named only where the DNA matches it firmly. The size entry is marked missing in some rows and otherwise reads once, few, many or a size class.

CDR3 length: 15
V gene: TRBV28
J gene: TRBJ1-4
clone size: once
D gene: TRBD1
CDR3 protein: CASSLGQAVNEKLFF
CDR3 DNA: TGTGCCAGCAGTTTAGGACAGGCTGTTAATGAAAAACTGTTTTTT

CDR3 length: 15
V gene: TRBV7-9
J gene: TRBJ1-6
clone size: once
D gene: NA
CDR3 protein: CASSPPGARDSPLHF
CDR3 DNA: TGTGCCAGCAGCCCGCCAGGGGCGAGGGATTCACCCCTCCACTTT

CDR3 length: 14
V gene: TRBV5-1
J gene: TRBJ1-1
clone size: NA
D gene: TRBD1
CDR3 protein: CASRSTGANTEAFF
CDR3 DNA: TGCGCCAGCAGGTCCACAGGGGCGAACACTGAAGCTTTCTTT

CDR3 length: 13
V gene: TRBV27
J gene: TRBJ1-2
clone size: NA
D gene: NA
CDR3 protein: CASSLDRWSGYTF
CDR3 DNA: TGTGCCAGCAGTCTCGACAGGTGGTCTGGCTACACCTTC

CDR3 length: 14
V gene: TRBV5-1
J gene: TRBJ2-4
clone size: NA
D gene: NA
CDR3 protein: CASSPTTPANIQYF
CDR3 DNA: TGCGCCAGCAGCCCGACAACTCCCGCAAACATTCAGTACTTC

CDR3 length: 15
V gene: TRBV5-6
J gene: TRBJ1-6
clone size: NA
D gene: TRBD1
CDR3 protein: CASSVRDRALRALHF
CDR3 DNA: TGTGCCAGCAGCGTCCGGGACAGGGCCCTCCGGGCCCTCCACTTT

CDR3 length: 15
V gene: TRBV7-2
J gene: TRBJ1-4
clone size: NA
D gene: NA
CDR3 protein: CASSLIKGQGEKLFF
CDR3 DNA: TGTGCCAGCAGCTTAATAAAGGGTCAGGGGGAAAAACTGTTTTTT

CDR3 length: 14
V gene: TRBV5-6
J gene: TRBJ1-1
clone size: NA
D gene: TRBD1
CDR3 protein: CASSSGTGGIRAFF
CDR3 DNA: TGTGCCAGCAGCTCGGGGACAGGGGGGATTAGGGCTTTCTTT

CDR3 length: 15
V gene: TRBV7-2
J gene: TRBJ1-5
clone size: NA
D gene: NA
CDR3 protein: CASSPRGGSNQPQHF
CDR3 DNA: TGTGCCAGCAGCCCACGAGGGGGTAGCAATCAGCCCCAGCATTTT

CDR3 length: 15
V gene: TRBV28
J gene: TRBJ2-2
clone size: NA
D gene: TRBD1
CDR3 protein: CASSLLAGGSGELFF
CDR3 DNA: TGTGCCAGCAGTTTATTGGCAGGGGGCTCCGGGGAGCTGTTTTTT

CDR3 length: 16
V gene: TRBV6-5
J gene: TRBJ1-2
clone size: NA
D gene: TRBD1
CDR3 protein: CASSYGQEGGNYGYTF
CDR3 DNA: TGTGCCAGCAGTTATGGACAGGAAGGGGGCAACTATGGCTACACCTTC

CDR3 length: 15
V gene: TRBV19
J gene: TRBJ1-3
clone size: NA
D gene: NA
CDR3 protein: CASRTDQGSGNTIYF
CDR3 DNA: TGTGCCAGTAGGACGGATCAGGGCTCTGGAAACACCATATATTTT

CDR3 length: 16
V gene: TRBV24-1
J gene: TRBJ2-1
clone size: NA
D gene: TRBD2
CDR3 protein: CATSDLAGMSYNEQFF
CDR3 DNA: TGTGCCACCAGTGACTTAGCGGGGATGTCCTACAATGAGCAGTTCTTC

CDR3 length: 14
V gene: TRBV9
J gene: TRBJ1-3
clone size: NA
D gene: TRBD1
CDR3 protein: CASSARQGGNTIYF
CDR3 DNA: TGTGCCAGCAGCGCTAGACAGGGGGGAAACACCATATATTTT